The sequence of this T cell receptor beta chain was determined in a study of cytomegalovirus exposure and HLA in healthy donors (dated by TCRdb to about 2017). Background for the entire study: According to an earlier analysis of 450 to 650 of the donors, 150 million to 200 million T cells yielded over 100 million unique TCR beta sequences and more than 250 Gb of sequence data. Genome-wide SNP genotypes for about 55% of the roughly 670 donors were used in a later genetic analysis, which treated that subset as a discovery cohort. Because of strong linkage in the cohort, roughly 5 DR-DQ haplotypes were treated as single units for association and clustering. Typing coverage differed by locus: A, B, C, DRB1 and DQB1 were typed in about 620-640 donors, DQA1 in roughly 500, DPA1 in 600 to 610, and DPB1 in around 490. The study aimed to test whether cataloging public T cell receptors could reveal signatures of past pathogen exposure. Both class I and class II loci were covered by HLA typing, at four-digit resolution. In the later analysis, no new phenotypic data were used to find candidate immune exposures; instead, reliance was placed on TCR beta sequences and their occurrence across donors. To predict cytomegalovirus infection status, the study brought together high-throughput TCR immunosequencing, statistical association of individual TCRs with disease status, and machine learning. In a later analysis, previously published TCR beta repertoires from 666 donors were re-analyzed and high-resolution HLA genotyping was added so that TCR occurrence patterns could be studied. In an earlier analysis of 587 of the donors, high-throughput TCR beta sequencing was used to judge whether each TCR beta V gene segment behaved as functional or pseudogenic. Donor age, sex, ethnicity and CMV serostatus were collected together with the repertoire data. Every discovery cohort repertoire had been produced on one sequencing platform. Among over 350 genotyped donors of the cohort, an average of around 240,000 unique TCR beta nucleotide sequences were sequenced per donor, 15% to 20% of them non-productive. Besides the first cohort of 666 subjects, a separate validation cohort made up of 120 or so different subjects was used. Of the roughly 400 genotyped donors, roughly 80% fell in the genetic ancestry cluster associated with self-reported Caucasian donors. About 280 gigabases of sequencing data and approximately 80 million unique TCR sequences were included in an early release covering about 700 HLA-typed donors. The study profiled the T cell repertoires of around 700 subjects by immunosequencing and related them to cytomegalovirus serostatus. What the work shows at the level of the full study, not this receptor alone: A further reported finding was that TCR beta sequences accurately predicted the HLA-A and HLA-B alleles for most subjects in the first cohort. For the cohort, immune exposure information was limited to CMV serostatus. A few of the identified cytomegalovirus-associated TCR beta chains were confirmed in vitro to be specific for cytomegalovirus antigens. The sequencing pipeline was judged likely to have produced a cluster of highly shared sequence variants as a technical artifact. Correlated functional status among segregating V segments might reflect linkage disequilibrium, but an unknown experimental factor could not be ruled out. Because the 87-base-pair reads could not distinguish some IMGT-functional V segments, including TRBV6-2 and TRBV6-3, those segments were excluded. Several of the top co-occurrence clusters appeared to be linked to parvovirus B19, influenza, CMV and Epstein-Barr virus, according to a later analysis. Sequencing depth was assumed to be roughly uniform across donors in the presence/absence analyses, though that assumption may not hold. Specific HLA alleles were associated with roughly 16,000 TCR beta sequences at a false discovery rate of 0.05 in a later analysis. An association between a missense DCLRE1C variant and V-gene and J-gene trimming of TCR beta chains was found in a later genetic analysis and replicated in an independent cohort. The earlier analysis of approximately 540 of the donors excluded 15 to 20 rarely observed V segments, including chromosome 9 orphons, because counts were too low. While some public TCRs were present in many individuals, most TCR sequences turned up only very rarely across donors. This cohort had only TCR beta chains sequenced, and the lack of alpha or paired-chain data limited which features could be detected. In a later analysis, TCR association rates were found to vary across HLA loci, with the most associated TCRs seen for DRB1 alleles and the fewest for HLA-C alleles. When HLA alleles, especially DR and DQ, strongly co-occurred, TCR associations were difficult to assign to individual alleles. Compared with the roughly 600-donor mean, donors in an Asian-associated ancestry cluster had fewer N-insertions in productive TCRs, according to a later genetic analysis. The classifier was reported to diagnose cytomegalovirus status with high specificity and sensitivity in both the original cohort and the validation cohort. In an earlier analysis of under 600 of the donors, most TCR beta V segments were observed in productive rearrangements about 90% or about 30% of the time, broadly matching IMGT annotations. According to a later analysis, most CMV-associated TCR beta chains appeared to be HLA-restricted, and the HLA associations seemed to be driven largely by CMV exposure. According to the authors, the approach could potentially be generalized to other disease states and immunological phenotypes. Because some donors lacked HLA typing at each locus, the association tests relied only on the typed subset. In a later analysis, HLA-associated TCR beta chains were found to be more clonally expanded and to have lower generation probabilities than equally common non-associated chains. The study listed approximately 150 TCR beta chains as associated with cytomegalovirus.

This clone was seen a single time. The antigen it recognizes is unknown. One end of the junction does not line up with germline, which may come from a read error. The cohort consisted of some 730 healthy bone marrow donors. Cohort members were all nominally healthy when sampled, although unrecorded immune exposures were likely present. The donor tested CMV seronegative, placing the donor among the roughly 400 seronegative members of the cohort. Each donor provided a peripheral blood sample, and peripheral blood mononuclear cells were used for TCR beta sequencing. Genomic DNA was extracted from the blood cell samples with the Qiagen DNeasy Blood Extraction Kit. The method behind the library was the immunoSEQ multiplex PCR assay. A mixture of 60 forward primers for TCR Vbeta segments and 13 reverse primers for TCR Jbeta segments was used in the multiplex PCR. The CDR3 region of rearranged TCR beta genes was amplified from genomic DNA with a multiplex PCR assay. Amplified TCR beta libraries were sequenced as 87-base-pair reads on the Illumina HiSeq System. The original methods were these. Across the roughly 700 repertoires, a later analysis counted approximately 75 million unique TCR beta chains, 9.5 million to 13 million of which were shared by at least two donors. Raw reads were error-corrected and collapsed into unique sequences by a nearest-neighbor algorithm in which closely related sequences were merged to remove PCR and sequencing errors. V, D and J gene segments were assigned by aligning CDR3 sequences to IMGT reference sequences. For a sequence to be retained, at least a six-nucleotide match to both a V gene segment and a J gene segment was required. A rearrangement counted as productive if the CDR3 had no stop codons and remained in frame with V and J, and every other rearrangement counted as non-productive. CDR3 was defined by IMGT convention, running from the second conserved V-encoded cysteine to the conserved J-encoded phenylalanine. Sequences without an unambiguous match to a single V gene segment were excluded from the earlier analysis of several hundred of the donors. An earlier analysis of fewer than 650 of the donors classified V segments as functional when productive rearrangements were above 56.7% and as segregating when the standard deviation between donors was above 5%. A statistical classification framework was built to diagnose cytomegalovirus status from the catalog of TCR beta chain sequences. V and J gene assignment, in a later analysis, came from comparing TCR nucleotide sequences with IMGT/GENE-DB human TR gene sequences. In a later analysis, CDR3 sequences and most-parsimonious VDJ recombination scenarios were assigned using the TCRdist pipeline. A later analysis defined each TCR beta chain by its CDR3 amino acid sequence plus V-gene family, and excluded reads lacking a unique V-gene family. A later analysis removed 600 or so highly shared, low-generation-probability nucleotide sequences to deal with suspected cross-contamination and a sequencing artifact. For each public chain, a later analysis derived a clonal expansion index from normalized ranks of inferred template counts within each repertoire. In a later analysis, generation probabilities were computed using a VDJ recombination model fitted to out-of-frame rearrangements, and the results were checked against IGoR. Hypergeometric tests were used in a later analysis to score TCR-TCR, TCR-HLA and TCR-CMV co-occurrence, with a repertoire-size bias correction applied to the TCR pairs. False discovery rates were estimated in a later analysis by permuting HLA or CMV assignments 20 times. In a later analysis, co-occurring TCRs were grouped with DBSCAN, and TCRdist sequence similarity was added when clustering was performed within HLA-allele-positive subsets. Repertoires with fewer than 30,000 or more than 120,000 public chains were left out of co-occurrence clustering, as were about 5 repertoires with anomalous nucleotide sharing. The table was pulled from immuneACCESS by TCRdb, which kept in-frame rearrangements only. Such tables lose some clones; where checked, under half of the loss comes from unresolved V genes, and the rest has no known cause. The D gene and trimming were derived from the DNA, and the V and J assignments and clone size from that table. Counted in this sample were roughly 220,000 clones; approximately 78% of them appeared once. The ten largest clones take up 2.5% to 3.5% of the sample.

The CDR3 runs 18 amino acids, cysteine and phenylalanine included. Just the 54-base CDR3 DNA is kept, in frame starting at base 1. CDR1 and CDR2, looked up from the germline V gene, are SGHTA and FQGTGA. The chain is made from TRBV7-3 and TRBJ2-3, with 15 bases matching TRBD2. The receptor was derived from a woman between 40 and 50 years old in good health and CMV-seronegative. The sample taken for sequencing was PBMCs. The DNA sequence is given as TGTTCCAGCAGCTTATGGACTAGCGGGAGGGCTTCGGCAGATACGCAGTATTTT. It encodes CSSSLWTSGRASADTQYF.